The subject of this entry is one T cell receptor beta chain. The specificity of this receptor is unknown. Per-nucleotide qualities are absent, and no much larger clonotype sits a single base away. Based on the germline V gene, the CDR1 and CDR2 sequences are SGHVS and FQNEAQ. The germline V end is reduced by 5 bases and the J end by 2 bases; junction bases left unmatched: 6. The CDR3 spans 16 residues, from the cysteine through the phenylalanine. Only the CDR3 DNA is retained, 48 bases long and in frame from the first base. Using the deep immunoSEQ assay, multiplex PCR amplified TCR CDR3 regions from genomic DNA. Genomic DNA extracted from each cell subset was distributed evenly over all wells of several immunoSEQ 96-well plates, and each plate served as one replicate. For sorted subsets, each replicate PCR was loaded with 150 to 250 ng genomic DNA, equivalent to 30,000 or so T cell genomes. Purified libraries were quantified with a Qubit 3.0 fluorometer, sized on a Bioanalyzer 2100, and re-quantified with the KAPA Library Quantification kit. Every immunoSEQ 96-well plate was sequenced on a dedicated single-read 150-cycle Illumina NextSeq 550 flow cell. The published analysis was carried out like this. Because only junctional sequences without quality scores were contained in the immunoSEQ output, filtering matching that applied to full-length reads could not be performed. Sequences were annotated with PyIR, a Python wrapper for IgBLAST v1.9, and V/J genes and CDR3 were assigned using IMGT germline references. Reads were removed for weak V/J assignments (E-value above 1e-6), missing CDR3, stop codons, out-of-frame junctions, or ambiguous translated residues. V3J clonotypes were defined as sequences sharing the same inferred V gene, J gene, and CDR3 amino acid sequence. Percentage overlap between repertoires was computed as shared unique clonotypes divided by the size of the smaller repertoire. Repertoire richness was assessed with RTK rarefaction, the Chao1 estimator, and Recon v2.1 estimates of unobserved clonotypes. Generation probabilities were computed with OLGA for all TCRbeta clonotypes obtained by the gDNA method from a handful of donors. TCRdb took this table from immuneACCESS and kept in-frame rearrangements with V and J called. Such tables lack part of the clones; where checked against another copy, unresolved V genes explain under half of the gap, and the rest is unexplained. V and J calls and clone size follow that table, whereas D and trimming were derived from the DNA. The sample records millions of clones, over 85% of which are singletons. The ten largest clonotypes hold 0.13% of the sample.

The sample belongs to a study of shared clonotypes between healthy human individuals (dated by TCRdb to about 2020). Some background on the complete study: The cohort comprised a couple of women and three men aged 18 to 49 years. For each donor, CD4 naive and CD4 memory were each given three plates, CD8 naive was given two plates, and CD8 memory was given one plate. Blood TCR repertoires of roughly five healthy adults were deeply sequenced to estimate repertoire size and the extent of clonotype sharing between individuals. To increase sequencing depth and limit assay-specific biases, TCR repertoire library preparation and sequencing were carried out by different laboratories using diverse techniques. Between about 0.8 and 9 billion PBMCs per donor were obtained by leukapheresis.

What the study reported, not specific to this receptor: Pairwise subsampling indicated that sequencing depth was expected to affect the degree of clonotype sharing among donors. Incomplete sequencing was indicated by rarefaction of sorted-subset datasets, despite the large sequencing depth. Sampling was limited to blood, and TCR repertoires in tissue likely differ from TCR repertoires in blood. Clonotypes shared by all four sorted-subset donors showed higher generation probabilities than non-shared clonotypes. When a handful of donors were compared, the shared fraction of clonotypes was around 4.6% for naive CD4, around 3.5% for naive CD8, more than 2% for memory CD4, and 0.4% for memory CD8. Estimated clonotype richness was generally larger for naive than for memory subsets. The small number of donors limited the genetic and exposure-history diversity represented.

The donors were healthy, HIV-negative adults who had no recently reported acute infections or vaccinations. Every donor was a Caucasian adult living in Nashville, Tennessee, USA. Magnetic negative selection was used to enrich CD4+ T cells, after which naive cells were positively selected on CD45RA and the negative fraction became the memory subset. After blood collection by leukapheresis, PBMCs were isolated using Ficoll-Histopaque density gradient centrifugation and then cryopreserved in the vapor phase of liquid nitrogen. Purity and quantity of every magnetically sorted T cell population were checked by analytical flow cytometry. Genomic DNA was isolated from each sorted fraction and quantified by UV absorbance on a Nanodrop 2000c.

This receptor chain uses TRBV7-8 and TRBJ2-7, with 13 bases matching TRBD2. The sequenced material came from naive CD4+ T cells sorted from blood. Interpreted using the paper, the cell subset or site label stands for: CD45RA+ positively selected. This receptor was taken from a man between 18 and 29 years old in good health. The DNA sequence is TGTGCCAGCAGCATACCCGGGACTAGCGGGACCTACGAGCAGTACTTC. It encodes CASSIPGTSGTYEQYF.